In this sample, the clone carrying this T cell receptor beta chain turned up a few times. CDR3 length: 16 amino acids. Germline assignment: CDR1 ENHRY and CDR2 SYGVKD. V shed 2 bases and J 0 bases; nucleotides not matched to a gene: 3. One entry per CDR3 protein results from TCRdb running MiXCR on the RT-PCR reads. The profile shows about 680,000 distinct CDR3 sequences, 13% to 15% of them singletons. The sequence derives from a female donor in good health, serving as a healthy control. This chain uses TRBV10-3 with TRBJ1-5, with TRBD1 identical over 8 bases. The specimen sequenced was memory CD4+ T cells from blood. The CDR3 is CAISERDRGSNQPQHF. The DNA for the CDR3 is TGTGCCATCAGTGAGCGCGACAGGGGTAGCAATCAGCCCCAGCATTTT.